One and the same sample provided the 6 T cell receptor beta chains below, sequenced in a study of graft-versus-host responses after intestinal transplantation. Researchers placed around 200,000 CFSE-labeled responder cells in culture with around 200,000 irradiated, violet-dye-labeled stimulator cells. Only in-frame clones appear in the TCRdb table, and some are missing; sequencing was by immunoSEQ multiplex PCR. This table has approximately 13,000 clones, 30% appearing once. Sequenced here: alloreactive CD8+ T cells from a mixed lymphocyte reaction culture, sampled before intestinal transplant. The subset was: CFSE-low proliferating T cells sorted from roughly six-day pre-transplant mixed lymphocyte reaction (GvH or HvG direction). The receptors shown here come from a human patient who received an intestinal transplant.

The chain is built from TRBV4-1 and TRBJ1-5, with 7 bases that match TRBD1. The V gene end was trimmed by 0 bases and the J gene end by 5 bases; junction bases not matched to a gene: 13. CDR1 is MGHRA and CDR2 is YSYEKL in the germline V gene. This CDR3 comprises 18 residues. The CDR3 coding sequence is TGCGCCAGCAGCCAAGATTACAGGGGCTTTGGGAGCTATCAGCCCCAGCATTTT. This codes for CASSQDYRGFGSYQPQHF.

This chain's CDR3 is CASSDQVGYSPLHF. DNA for the CDR3: TGTGCCAGCAGTGATCAGGTTGGGTACTCACCCCTCCACTTT. V is TRBV6-1 and J is TRBJ1-6; D unclear. The CDR3 covers 14 residues. CDR1 is MNHNS, CDR2 SASEGT, per germline. Trimming cost V 3 bases and J 10 bases, with 13 bases left between them.

This clone was found a few times. This chain links TRBV6-6 with TRBJ1-5, with D possibly TRBD1 on 5 matching bases. The V gene's germline CDR1 is MNHNY and CDR2 SVGAGI (reference sequence). CDR3 length: 15 residues. The V gene lost 8 bases and the J gene lost 0 bases, with 14 bases spanning the gap. The CDR3 sequence: CASGVGQNSNQPQHF. For the CDR3, the DNA is TGTGCCAGCGGGGTCGGACAAAATAGCAATCAGCCCCAGCATTTT.

The J gene is TRBJ2-1, the V gene TRBV7-9, with TRBD2 identical over 11 bases. Per germline, CDR1 SEHNR and CDR2 FQNEAQ (reference sequence). V was pared by 2 bases and J by 6 bases, with 6 bases of the junction left unmatched. The CDR3 contains 16 residues. The CDR3 is CASSLFPSGGPNEQFF. DNA for the CDR3: TGTGCCAGCAGCTTATTCCCTAGCGGGGGGCCCAATGAGCAGTTCTTC.

The chain couples TRBV10-3 to TRBJ2-7, with D maybe TRBD2 (5 bases). The germline gives CDR1 ENHRY, CDR2 SYGVKD. This CDR3 has 15 residues. The V end was cut by 7 bases, the J end by 1 base, with 17 bases between. The CDR3 DNA is TGTGCCATCAAAAGGCGGAGAGGGCCATCCTACGAGCAGTACTTC. This codes for CAIKRRRGPSYEQYF.

This clone is classed as medium-sized. This sequence joins TRBV11-2 and TRBJ2-1; D gene unclear. From germline, CDR1 is SGHAT and CDR2 FQNNGV. V lost 3 bases and J 2 bases, leaving 2 bases between the germline ends. The CDR3 consists of 12 residues. CDR3 sequence: CASSFAYNEQFF. The CDR3 bases are TGTGCCAGCAGCTTCGCCTACAATGAGCAGTTCTTC.